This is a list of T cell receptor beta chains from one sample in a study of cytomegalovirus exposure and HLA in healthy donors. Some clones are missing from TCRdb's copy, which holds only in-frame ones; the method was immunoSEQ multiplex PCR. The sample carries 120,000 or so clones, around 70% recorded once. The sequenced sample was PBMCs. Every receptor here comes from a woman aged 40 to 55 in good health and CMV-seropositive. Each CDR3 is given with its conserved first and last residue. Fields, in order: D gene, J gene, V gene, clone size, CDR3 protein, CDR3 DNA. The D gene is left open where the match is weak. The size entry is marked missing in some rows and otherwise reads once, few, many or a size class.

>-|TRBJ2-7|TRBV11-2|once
CASSFSGRPYEQYF
TGTGCCAGCAGCTTCTCGGGTCGCCCCTACGAGCAGTACTTC
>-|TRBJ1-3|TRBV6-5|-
CASSYGMRRRGNTIYF
TGTGCCAGCAGTTACGGAATGAGGCGCCGAGGAAACACCATATATTTT
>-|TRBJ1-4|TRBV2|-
CASSVSRGWDEKLFF
TGTGCCAGCAGTGTCTCCAGGGGCTGGGATGAAAAACTGTTTTTT
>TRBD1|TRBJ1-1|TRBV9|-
CASSSAPRTGGSTEAFF
TGTGCCAGCAGCTCTGCCCCCCGGACAGGGGGAAGTACTGAAGCTTTCTTT
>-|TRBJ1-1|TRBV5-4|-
CASSPDGGNTEAFF
TGTGCCAGCAGCCCGGACGGGGGGAACACTGAAGCTTTCTTT
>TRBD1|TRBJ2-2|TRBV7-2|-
CASSLGTASWELFF
TGTGCCAGCAGCTTGGGGACAGCCAGCTGGGAGCTGTTTTTT
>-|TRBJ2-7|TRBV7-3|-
CASRHSYEQYF
TGTGCCAGCAGGCACAGCTACGAGCAGTACTTC
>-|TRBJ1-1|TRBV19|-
CASSADRFGAEAFF
TGTGCCAGTAGTGCAGACAGGTTCGGCGCTGAAGCTTTCTTT
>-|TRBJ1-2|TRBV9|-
CASSVDSSGDYGYTF
TGTGCCAGCAGCGTAGATTCGTCAGGGGACTATGGCTACACCTTC
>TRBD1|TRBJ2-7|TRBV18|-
CASSPGQGSYEQYF
TGTGCCAGCTCACCAGGACAGGGTAGCTACGAGCAGTACTTC
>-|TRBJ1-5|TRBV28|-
CASNTNPRVHQPQHF
TGTGCCAGCAATACAAACCCCAGGGTCCATCAGCCCCAGCATTTT
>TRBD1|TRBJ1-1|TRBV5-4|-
CASSEGQGVNTEAFF
TGTGCCAGCAGCGAGGGACAGGGGGTGAACACTGAAGCTTTCTTT
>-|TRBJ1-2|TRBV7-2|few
CASSLFPESTDSYTF
TGTGCCAGCAGCTTATTCCCCGAATCGACAGACAGCTACACCTTC
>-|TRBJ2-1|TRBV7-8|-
CASSLDDGTSGEQFF
TGTGCCAGCAGCCTCGACGACGGGACAAGTGGAGAGCAGTTCTTC
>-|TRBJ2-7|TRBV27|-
CASSLGPRPYEQYF
TGTGCCAGCTCCCTGGGCCCGCGTCCCTACGAGCAGTACTTC
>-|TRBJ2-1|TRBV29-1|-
CSVETGAYNEQFF
TGCAGCGTTGAAACGGGGGCCTACAATGAGCAGTTCTTC
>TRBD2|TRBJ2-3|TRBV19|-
CASSINRGGSTDTQYF
TGTGCCAGTAGTATTAACCGGGGGGGCAGCACAGATACGCAGTATTTT
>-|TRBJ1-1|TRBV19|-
CASSIGGIGPEAFF
TGTGCCAGTAGTATAGGAGGGATTGGGCCTGAAGCTTTCTTT
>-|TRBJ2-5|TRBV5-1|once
CASGDLVTQETQYF
TGCGCCAGCGGCGACCTAGTTACCCAAGAGACCCAGTACTTC
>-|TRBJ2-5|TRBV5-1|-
CASSLVSEETQYF
TGCGCCAGCAGCTTGGTATCTGAGGAGACCCAGTACTTC
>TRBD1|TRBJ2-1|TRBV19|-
CASSTPGGYEQFF
TGTGCCAGTAGTACCCCAGGGGGCTATGAGCAGTTCTTC
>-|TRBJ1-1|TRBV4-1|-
CASSLTKASEAFF
TGCGCCAGCAGCCTCACGAAAGCATCTGAAGCTTTCTTT
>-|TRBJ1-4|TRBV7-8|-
CASSLGSGEAEKLFF
TGTGCCAGCAGCTTAGGTTCAGGGGAAGCTGAAAAACTGTTTTTT
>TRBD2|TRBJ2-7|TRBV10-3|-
CAINDGGGLYEQYF
TGTGCCATCAACGACGGGGGGGGGCTCTACGAGCAGTACTTC
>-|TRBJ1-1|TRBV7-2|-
CASSFGRLNTEAFF
TGTGCCAGCAGCTTTGGCAGGTTGAACACTGAAGCTTTCTTT
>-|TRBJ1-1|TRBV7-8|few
CASSLFSQGYMNTEAFF
TGTGCCAGCAGCTTATTTTCACAGGGCTATATGAACACTGAAGCTTTCTTT
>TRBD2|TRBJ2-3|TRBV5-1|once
CASSPGLAGAVTDTQYF
TGCGCCAGCAGCCCGGGACTAGCGGGGGCCGTCACAGATACGCAGTATTTT
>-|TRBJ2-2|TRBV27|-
CASSLWGAGELFF
TGTGCCAGCAGTTTGTGGGGGGCCGGGGAGCTGTTTTTT
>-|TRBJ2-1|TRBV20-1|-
CSARDNNEQFF
TGCAGTGCTAGAGATAACAATGAGCAGTTCTTC
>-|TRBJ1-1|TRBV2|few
CASSDPGEVAEAFF
TGTGCCAGCAGCGATCCGGGGGAAGTGGCTGAAGCTTTCTTT